This T cell receptor (beta chain) appears in the sequencing data of a study of shared clonotypes between healthy human individuals. Clones were sequenced by immunoSEQ multiplex PCR, and TCRdb holds only the in-frame ones, with some missing. The repertoire holds more than 550,000 clones, with 55% to 75% as singletons. Germline V CDR1 and CDR2: SGHRS, YFSETQ. This CDR3 has 14 residues. With V trimmed by 2 bases and J by 10 bases, 5 bases remained unmatched. Note on this clone: This specimen includes other DNA sequences encoding the same CDR3.

Splitting of CD4+ cells produced CD45RA+ naive and CD45RA-negative memory subsets. The chain combines TRBV5-1 with TRBJ2-1; 11 positions agree with TRBD1. Sample: memory CD4+ T cells sorted from blood. Documented subset: CD45RA-negative fraction. This sequence was found in a woman aged 25-40 years in good health. CDR3 in amino acids: CASSFGQGAGEQFF. CDR3 sequence (DNA): TGCGCCAGCAGCTTCGGACAGGGGGCTGGAGAGCAGTTCTTC.